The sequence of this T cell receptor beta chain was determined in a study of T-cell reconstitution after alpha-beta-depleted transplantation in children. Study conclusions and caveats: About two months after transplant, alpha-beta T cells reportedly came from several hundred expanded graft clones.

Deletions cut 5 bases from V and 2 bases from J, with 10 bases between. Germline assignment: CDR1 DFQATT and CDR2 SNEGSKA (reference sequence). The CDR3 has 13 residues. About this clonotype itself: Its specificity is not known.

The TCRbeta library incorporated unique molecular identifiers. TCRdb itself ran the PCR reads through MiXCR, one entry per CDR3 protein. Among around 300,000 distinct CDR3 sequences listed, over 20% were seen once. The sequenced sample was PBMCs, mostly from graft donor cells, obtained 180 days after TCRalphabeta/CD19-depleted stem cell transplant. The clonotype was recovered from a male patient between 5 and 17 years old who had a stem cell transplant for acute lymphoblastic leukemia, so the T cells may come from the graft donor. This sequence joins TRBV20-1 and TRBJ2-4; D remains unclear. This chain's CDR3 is CSAPLSSKNIQYF. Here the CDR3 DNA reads TGCAGTGCTCCACTCTCCTCCAAAAACATTCAGTACTTC.